The rows below give T cell receptor beta chains drawn from one sample of a study of shared clonotypes between healthy human individuals. Sequencing was performed with immunoSEQ multiplex PCR; in TCRdb, only in-frame clones are kept and a portion is missing. The data hold more than 450,000 clones, with less than 85% observed a single time. Sequences were obtained from PBMCs. These receptors originate from a middle-aged woman in good health. Some clones in this sample may be carry-over from other donors' samples. Each CDR3 is given with its conserved first and last residue. A D gene is named only where the DNA matches it firmly. The listing skips clone size in some rows; elsewhere it reads once, few, many or a size class.

j_call v_call d_call clone_size cdr3_aa cdr3_nt
TRBJ2-7 TRBV5-4 TRBD1 . CASSPGDRRSSYEQYF TGTGCCAGCAGCCCGGGGGACAGGAGGAGCTCCTACGAGCAGTACTTC
TRBJ1-2 TRBV10-2 . few CASSEFGDGYTF TGCGCCAGCAGTGAATTCGGGGATGGCTACACCTTC
TRBJ1-5 TRBV7-8 . . CASSLENQPQHF TGTGCCAGCAGCTTAGAAAATCAGCCCCAGCATTTT
TRBJ2-1 TRBV9 TRBD2 . CASSLIPGTSGRASSYNEQFF TGTGCCAGCAGCCTCATCCCCGGGACTAGCGGGAGGGCGAGCTCCTACAATGAGCAGTTCTTC
TRBJ1-5 TRBV6-1 . . CASNKPSNQPQHF TGTGCCAGCAACAAACCGAGCAATCAGCCCCAGCATTTT
TRBJ2-1 TRBV5-4 TRBD1 . CASSRTGDTYNEQFF TGTGCCAGCAGCCGGACAGGCGACACCTACAATGAGCAGTTCTTC
TRBJ2-7 TRBV30 . . CAWSLTQGYEQYF TGTGCCTGGAGTCTGACGCAGGGATACGAGCAGTACTTC
TRBJ1-2 TRBV5-6 . . CASSAPPGGPEGGGYTF TGTGCCAGCAGCGCTCCCCCGGGTGGACCCGAAGGGGGTGGCTACACCTTC
TRBJ1-4 TRBV19 . . CASSIWTAGGEKLFF TGTGCCAGTAGTATTTGGACAGCAGGAGGTGAAAAACTGTTTTTT
TRBJ2-1 TRBV7-2 . . CASSEPLAGEQFF TGTGCCAGCAGCGAACCACTAGCCGGTGAGCAGTTCTTC
TRBJ1-5 TRBV7-3 . . CASSFLGLEMCNQPQHF TGTGCCAGCAGCTTTCTCGGGCTCGAGATGTGCAATCAGCCCCAGCATTTT
TRBJ1-1 TRBV28 . many CASKTGAANEAFF TGTGCCAGCAAGACCGGGGCCGCGAATGAAGCTTTCTTT
TRBJ2-1 TRBV7-9 . . CAPGGDRANEQFF TGTGCCCCGGGGGGGGACAGGGCCAATGAGCAGTTCTTC
TRBJ2-7 TRBV10-2 . . CASSVGGVGDEQYF TGCGCCAGCAGTGTCGGGGGCGTGGGAGACGAGCAGTACTTC
TRBJ1-1 TRBV5-1 . . CASSLGTGWNTEAFF TGCGCCAGCAGCTTGGGGACGGGCTGGAACACTGAAGCTTTCTTT
TRBJ2-2 TRBV9 . . CASSVGRDGNTGELFF TGTGCCAGCAGCGTAGGTCGGGACGGGAACACCGGGGAGCTGTTTTTT
TRBJ2-7 TRBV14 . once CASSHGVAWDF TGTGCCAGCAGCCACGGCGTAGCATGGGACTTC
TRBJ1-5 TRBV19 . . CASSILNSNQPQHF TGTGCCAGTAGTATTCTGAATAGCAATCAGCCCCAGCATTTT
TRBJ2-3 TRBV7-3 . . CASSLMGTTSTDTQYF TGTGCCAGCAGCTTAATGGGGACAACTAGCACAGATACGCAGTATTTT
TRBJ2-5 TRBV28 . few CASSPRTGMYQETQYF TGTGCCAGCAGTCCAAGGACCGGGATGTACCAAGAGACCCAGTACTTC
TRBJ2-7 TRBV10-3 . . CASNDPPSVYEQYF TGTGCCTCGAACGACCCTCCCTCTGTCTACGAGCAGTACTTC
TRBJ2-1 TRBV7-9 TRBD2 . CASSSSGREAFF TGTGCCAGCAGCTCAAGCGGGAGGGAGGCGTTCTTC
TRBJ2-1 TRBV11-2 TRBD2 . CASSLEGGAYNEQFF TGTGCCAGCAGCTTAGAGGGAGGGGCCTACAATGAGCAGTTCTTC
TRBJ2-3 TRBV15 . . CATSRDRSADTQYF TGTGCCACCAGCAGAGATCGCTCAGCGGATACGCAGTATTTT
TRBJ1-5 TRBV6-6 TRBD1 . CASSRDRAADNQPQHF TGTGCCAGCAGCCGGGACAGAGCCGCCGACAATCAGCCCCAGCATTTT
TRBJ1-5 TRBV6-5 . few CASSYGGTQPQHF TGTGCCAGCAGTTACGGTGGGACTCAGCCCCAGCATTTT